This TCR beta chain appears in the sequencing data of a study of blood T cells in healthy people across ages. About this clonotype itself: Its antigen is undetermined.

The CDR3 consists of 16 residues. The germline gives CDR1 DFQATT, CDR2 SNEGSKA (reference sequence). The ends were cut back, 3 bases at V and 2 bases at J, with 17 bases in the middle. Study-level results: Observed TCR beta diversity per million T cells went down as age went up. This fall followed a roughly linear course with age. The long-lived group displayed more naive CD4+ cells, plus higher diversity, than the aged donors did.

A sample-barcoded 5' primer and a J-beta primer mix were used in a second PCR of about 7 to 12 cycles. TCRdb independently ran MiXCR on the 5' RACE reads; one entry per CDR3 protein. The sample holds 1.5 million to 2 million distinct CDR3 sequences, 30% to 35% seen once. PBMCs numbering at least 6.5 million were isolated per sample. The receptor was isolated from a woman aged 25 to 39 in good health. The chain combines TRBV20-1 with TRBJ2-1; the D gene is possibly TRBD1 (5 bases). What was sequenced was blood. The CDR3 nucleotides are TGCAGTGCTAGCCCGGCGGTGGGGCAAACCTACAATGAGCAGTTCTTC. Encoded protein: CSASPAVGQTYNEQFF.